The rows below give T cell receptor beta chains drawn from one sample of a study of T cells in Graves' hyperthyroidism and ophthalmopathy. MiXCR, run by TCRdb on the multiplex PCR reads, gives a single entry per CDR3 protein. The sample includes 350,000 to 450,000 distinct CDR3 sequences, approximately 15% of them seen just once. The material sequenced was blood. The origin of the receptors is a woman aged 55-69 years with Graves' hyperthyroidism. Both conserved end residues are part of each CDR3. D genes are given only for firm matches. Rows may omit the clone size; those that give it use once, few, many or a size class.

d_call j_call v_call clone_size cdr3_aa cdr3_nt
TRBD2 TRBJ2-1 TRBV6-1 many CASSYREPGLPYNEQFF TGTGCCAGCAGTTACCGGGAACCGGGACTACCCTACAATGAGCAGTTCTTC
. TRBJ2-7 TRBV7-8 . CASSLAWVDEQYF TGTGCCAGCAGCTTAGCGTGGGTGGACGAGCAGTACTTC
TRBD2 TRBJ2-7 TRBV5-1 few CASSLEVSGIYEQYF TGCGCCAGCAGCTTGGAGGTTAGCGGGATCTACGAGCAGTACTTC
TRBD2 TRBJ2-3 TRBV10-2 few CASRVLAGSGTQYF TGCGCCAGCAGAGTCTTAGCGGGAAGCGGTACGCAGTATTTT
TRBD1 TRBJ1-6 TRBV30 few CAWSPRTGNSPLHF TGTGCCTGGAGCCCCCGGACAGGGAATTCACCCCTCCACTTT
. TRBJ1-1 TRBV29-1 many CSVYRDTEAFF TGCAGCGTATACAGGGACACTGAAGCTTTCTTT
TRBD2 TRBJ2-7 TRBV12-3/TRBV12-4 many CASSPRLAGGGEQYF TGTGCCAGCAGTCCTCGGCTAGCGGGAGGGGGAGAGCAGTACTTC
TRBD2 TRBJ2-1 TRBV29-1 many CSVEELSGSNNEQFF TGCAGCGTTGAAGAGCTGAGCGGGAGCAACAATGAGCAGTTCTTC
TRBD2 TRBJ2-1 TRBV5-1 many CASSSLSTGGDEQFF TGCGCCAGCAGCTCGCTTTCCACGGGAGGAGATGAGCAGTTCTTC
TRBD1 TRBJ2-7 TRBV2 many CASWGTGTLEQYF TGTGCCAGCTGGGGGACAGGGACGCTCGAGCAGTACTTC
TRBD1 TRBJ2-5 TRBV18 many CASSPPMTGQETQYF TGTGCCAGCTCACCACCTATGACAGGGCAAGAGACCCAGTACTTC